The entry that follows covers one T cell receptor (beta chain) sequence. The record originates from a study of T cell changes during pregnancy in multiple sclerosis. Some clones are missing from TCRdb's copy, which holds only in-frame ones; the method was immunoSEQ multiplex PCR. The table includes 20,000 or so clones, around 86% detected once. V was pared by 0 bases and J by 0 bases, with 10 bases between. CDR1 is SGHRS, CDR2 YFSETQ, per germline. This CDR3 is built from 17 residues. The receptor comes from a female donor in good health, enrolled as a control in a pregnancy study. The rearrangement links TRBV5-1 to TRBJ1-6, with D tentatively TRBD1 (5 bases). This material consisted of CD8+ T cells from peripheral blood mononuclear cells, taken in the third trimester of pregnancy. The CDR3 sequence: CASSLEGSSSYNSPLHF. CDR3 sequence (DNA): TGCGCCAGCAGCTTGGAGGGGTCGAGCTCCTATAATTCACCCCTCCACTTT.